This T cell receptor beta chain was captured by sequencing in a study of regulatory T cells in long-lasting Graves disease. Overall study findings and caveats: Newly diagnosed disease favored TRBV20-1 and TRBJ2-1 over persistent disease. Exclusively peripheral blood, rather than thyroid tissue, was studied.

Regarding time point: newly diagnosed GD, antithyroid drugs for less than 3 months. The TCR library used RNA extracted from PBMCs. Germline assignment: CDR1 MNHNS and CDR2 SASEGT. The CDR3 sequence is 17 residues long. Trimming took 5 bases from V and 6 from J, leaving 25 bases between them. Arm-PCR with iRepertoire HTBI primers amplified the CDR3 regions for these TCR beta libraries. Using its own MiXCR run on the multiplex PCR reads, TCRdb lists one record per CDR3 protein. This table has roughly 260,000 distinct CDR3 sequences, about 18% appearing once. This clonotype was seen at least ten times. Its antigen remains unidentified. The sample was also reused in another study, on T cells in Graves' hyperthyroidism and ophthalmopathy. From that paper: Hyperthyroidism, newly diagnosed and lasting under 2 months, affected patients aged 18 to 65.

This clonotype was obtained from a woman aged 25 to 39 with Graves disease. This sample comprised peripheral blood mononuclear cells (PBMCs), obtained at new diagnosis, from a patient treated with antithyroid drugs. This chain uses TRBV6-1 with TRBJ1-2; D not resolved. The CDR3 spells CASSPLRSRPTLDGYTF. CDR3 coding DNA: TGTGCCAGCAGTCCCCTCCGCTCGAGGCCAACCCTAGATGGCTACACCTTC.